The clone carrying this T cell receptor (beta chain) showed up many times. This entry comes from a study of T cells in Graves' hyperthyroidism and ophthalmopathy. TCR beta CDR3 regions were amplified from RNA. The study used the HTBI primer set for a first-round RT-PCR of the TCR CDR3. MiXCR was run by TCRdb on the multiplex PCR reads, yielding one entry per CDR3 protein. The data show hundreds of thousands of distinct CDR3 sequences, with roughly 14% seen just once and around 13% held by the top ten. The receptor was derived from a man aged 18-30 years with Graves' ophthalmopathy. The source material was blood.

The CDR3 DNA sequence: TGTGCCAGCAGTCCCCGCGGACTAGCGGGCCGAAAGGGCAACACCGGGGAGCTGTTTTTT. It translates to CASSPRGLAGRKGNTGELFF. The chain employs TRBV6-1 and TRBJ2-2, with 11 bases that match TRBD2. With 5 bases clipped from V and 2 bases from J, the junction kept 16 bases outside the gene matches. The CDR3 extends over 20 amino acids. The V gene's germline CDR1 is MNHNS and CDR2 SASEGT.